The clone carrying this T cell receptor beta chain has at least ten counts. Its antigen remains unidentified. The CDR3 loop spans 11 amino acids. V lost 7 bases and J lost 4, with 6 bases in between. The V gene's germline CDR1 is MNHNS and CDR2 SASEGT. TCR beta CDR3 regions were amplified from RNA transcripts. An initial round of RT-PCR targeting the TCR CDR3 relied on the HTBI primer set. TCRdb passed the multiplex PCR reads through MiXCR, listing each CDR3 protein once. This sample carries a few hundred thousand distinct CDR3 sequences, more than 15% of them seen once, and the ten largest clones take 2.5% to 4%. These data originate in a study of T cells in Graves' hyperthyroidism and ophthalmopathy. Study results and limitations: A 13 V-J model separated ophthalmopathy from stable hyperthyroidism.

The TCR originated in a woman aged 40-49 years with Graves' ophthalmopathy. The chain recombines TRBV6-1 with TRBJ2-3; no firm D call. Sequencing was done on a sample of blood. CDR3 residues: CASKTADTQYF. Written as DNA, the CDR3 is TGTGCCAGCAAGACCGCAGATACGCAGTATTTT.